Reported below is one T cell receptor (beta chain). This was the immunoSEQ v3 assay. Generated by immunoSEQ multiplex PCR, the TCRdb table keeps only in-frame clones and is missing some. The data hold tens of thousands of clones, with over 70% observed a single time. The record originates from a study of TIL therapy for anti-PD-1-resistant metastatic lung cancer. Study in general: Median patient age was about 55, ranging 38-75 years.

The CDR3 totals 15 residues. In germline, CDR1 is SGHTA, CDR2 FQGTGA. Losses at the gene ends were 5 bases for V and 0 bases for J; bases not matched to a gene: 3. The sample's time point: pre-treatment sample, taken before nivolumab and TIL therapy. The chain joins TRBV7-3 to TRBJ2-2, with 7 bases that match TRBD1. The clonotype comes from a person between 25 and 80 years old with non-small cell lung cancer. This specimen was blood, taken at baseline. CDR3: CASSPDRANTGELFF. The DNA of the CDR3 is TGTGCCAGCAGCCCAGACAGGGCGAACACCGGGGAGCTGTTTTTT.